These 20 T cell receptor beta chains share one sample of origin, sequenced in a study of T cell responses to AZD1222 COVID-19 vaccine. This table comes from immunoSEQ multiplex PCR, and its TCRdb copy is limited to in-frame clones, with some not included. This sample has roughly 120,000 clones, with 85% to 95% found just once. The material was peripheral blood, obtained on day 0 of AZD1222 vaccination. The receptor set was obtained from an adult in good health.

The V and J genes are TRBV19 and TRBJ1-1; D gene unclear. Germline V lookup: CDR1 LNHDA, CDR2 SQIVND (reference sequence). This CDR3 spans 12 amino acids. With 3 bases removed from V and 5 bases from J, the gap between germline ends came to 7 bases. The CDR3 sequence: CASSIPGTEAFF. Written as DNA, the CDR3 is TGTGCCAGTAGTATCCCTGGGACTGAAGCTTTCTTT.

The gene calls are TRBV18 and TRBJ1-1, with D perhaps TRBD1 (5 bases). The germline V gene has CDR1 KGHSH and CDR2 LQKENI. V lost 3 bases to trimming and J lost 10 bases, with 18 bases between them. This CDR3 contains 14 residues. CDR3 amino acids: CASSPSAEGLAAFF. In nucleotides, the CDR3 is TGTGCCAGCTCACCCAGTGCGGAGGGGCTCGCAGCTTTCTTT.

The V and J genes are TRBV9 and TRBJ1-4, with D unclear. With 4 bases removed from V and 7 bases from J, the gap between germline ends came to 11 bases. Germline CDR1 reads SGDLS; CDR2 reads YYNGEE. CDR3 length equals 13 residues. CDR3 loop: CASSPRNGEKLFF. CDR3 in DNA: TGTGCCAGCAGCCCCAGAAACGGTGAAAAACTGTTTTTT. The complete variable domain, with remaining parts taken from reference TRBV9 and TRBJ1-4, reads DSGVTQTPKHLITATGQRVTLRCSPRSGDLSVYWYQQSLDQGLQFLIQYYNGEERAKGNILERFSAQQFPDLHSELNLSSLELGDSALYFCASSPRNGEKLFFGSGTQLSVL.

The chain uses TRBV6-2 or TRBV6-3 and TRBJ2-7; 7 nucleotides match TRBD1. This CDR3 comprises 17 residues. J lost 4 bases, V lost 0 bases, and 12 bases had no gene match. Germline V gene lookup returns CDR1 MNHEY and CDR2 SVGEGT. The CDR3 here is CASSYSVGSGQRYEQYF. In DNA, the CDR3 is TGTGCCAGCAGTTACTCGGTGGGCTCGGGACAGAGGTACGAGCAGTACTTC.

The J gene is TRBJ1-1, the V gene TRBV15; the D is unclear. Germline CDR1 and CDR2: LNHNV and YYDKDF (reference sequence). V lost 5 bases, J lost 6 bases, and 19 bases lay in between. This CDR3 is 15 amino acids long. CDR3 residues: CATSPEEGSQPEAFF. The DNA of the CDR3 is TGTGCCACCAGCCCCGAGGAAGGGAGTCAGCCTGAAGCTTTCTTT.

The chain employs TRBV18 and TRBJ2-7, with D unclear. The CDR3 extends over 13 amino acids. Germline values: CDR1 KGHSH, CDR2 LQKENI. The V gene lost 6 bases and the J gene lost 2 bases, with 11 bases spanning the gap. The DNA of the CDR3 is TGTGCCAGCTCCCCTCCCGCACCCTACGAGCAGTACTTC. Protein sequence: CASSPPAPYEQYF.

The rearrangement joins TRBV4-2 to TRBJ1-4; D unclear. The CDR3 consists of 14 residues. The germline gives CDR1 LGHNA, CDR2 YNFKEQ. Deletions cut 1 base from V and 8 bases from J, with 11 bases between. CDR3 nucleotides: TGTGCCAGCAGCCAAGGCCAATCCGGGGAAAAACTGTTTTTT. Translation gives CASSQGQSGEKLFF.

CDR3 residues: CAISESRGDEAFF. The CDR3 bases are TGTGCCATCAGTGAGTCTCGGGGGGATGAAGCTTTCTTT. The chain recombines TRBV10-3 with TRBJ1-1, with D possibly matching TRBD1 (5 bases). The CDR3 extends over 13 amino acids. Looked up from germline, CDR1 is ENHRY and CDR2 is SYGVKD. V gave up 0 bases and J gave up 7 bases, with 9 bases separating them.

The gene calls are TRBV6-6 and TRBJ1-6, with a possible D match to TRBD1 (6 bases). The CDR3 is 18 amino acids. The V end lost 5 bases, the J end lost 3 bases, and 20 bases lay between the germline ends. Per the germline V gene, CDR1 is MNHNY and CDR2 is SVGAGI (reference sequence). CDR3 coding DNA: TGTGCCAGCAGTCGCGACTACGGGACAACAAACTATAATTCACCCCTCCACTTT. Its protein product is CASSRDYGTTNYNSPLHF.

The CDR3 reads CASSQDSKREIADTQYF. The CDR3 DNA reads TGTGCCAGCAGCCAAGATAGTAAGCGGGAGATAGCAGATACGCAGTATTTT. The chain joins TRBV4-2 to TRBJ2-3; 8 positions match TRBD2. Germline V gene sequence: CDR1 LGHNA, CDR2 YNFKEQ. This CDR3 is built from 17 residues. The V segment lost 0 bases and the J segment 4 bases; nucleotides outside the gene matches: 9.

The genes are TRBV3-1 (or the pseudogene TRBV3-2) and TRBJ2-7; D is unclear. Trimming pared 0 bases from V and 0 bases from J, leaving 9 bases between. The CDR3 covers 15 residues. Germline V gene sequence: CDR1 LGHDT, CDR2 YNNKEL (reference sequence). CDR3 bases: TGTGCCAGCAGCCAAGAGCCGGGCCTCTCCTACGAGCAGTACTTC. Residues: CASSQEPGLSYEQYF.

The gene calls are TRBV7-2 and TRBJ1-2, with TRBD1 matching 7 bases. V was pared by 4 bases and J by 4 bases, with 9 bases of the junction left unmatched. The CDR3 totals 15 residues. Looked up from germline, CDR1 is SGHTA and CDR2 is FQGNSA. CDR3 nucleotide sequence: TGTGCCAGCAGCTCCCCGCCGGGGACAGTCTATGGCTACACCTTC. Translated: CASSSPPGTVYGYTF.

This clone occurred once. The V gene is TRBV6-5, the J gene TRBJ2-1; 7 nucleotides agree with TRBD2. V trimming: 6 bases; J trimming: 9 bases; junction bases outside the gene matches: 11. This CDR3 has 14 residues. Germline CDR1 is MNHEY and CDR2 is SVGAGI. The CDR3 DNA sequence: TGTGCCAGCAGACCTACCAAGCGGGGAAGTGAGCAGTTCTTC. Encoded protein: CASRPTKRGSEQFF.

The V gene is TRBV5-4, the J gene TRBJ2-3, with 11 bases lining up with TRBD2. J lost 4 bases, V lost 0 bases, and 1 base had no gene match. CDR1 and CDR2 (germline): SGHNT, YYREEE (reference sequence). There are 15 residues in the CDR3. CDR3 sequence: CASSLGLAGSDTQYF. The CDR3 DNA is TGTGCCAGCAGCTTGGGACTAGCGGGATCAGATACGCAGTATTTT.

The count of this clone is one. The chain is built from TRBV10-3 and TRBJ1-2, with D possibly TRBD1 on 5 matching bases. Trimming took 10 bases from V and 8 from J, leaving 23 bases between them. Per the germline V gene, CDR1 is ENHRY and CDR2 is SYGVKD. The CDR3 runs 14 residues. CDR3 nucleotide sequence: TGTGCCACCCGGCGGGGGGAACGGGCTGGCGGCTACACCTTC. This codes for CATRRGERAGGYTF.

This CDR3 reads CARATGTSNNEQFF. For the CDR3, the DNA is TGTGCCCGGGCCACCGGGACTAGCAACAATGAGCAGTTCTTC. This chain joins TRBV30 and TRBJ2-1, with 9 bases matching TRBD2. Looked up from germline, CDR1 is GTSNPN and CDR2 is SVGIG (reference sequence). This CDR3 has 14 residues. Trimming at V came to 8 bases and at J to 5 bases, leaving 10 bases not matched to a gene.

CDR3 sequence reads: CASSEQGQGTGNTIYF. The CDR3 DNA sequence: TGTGCCAGCAGTGAACAGGGACAGGGAACTGGAAACACCATATATTTT. The chain carries TRBV2 and TRBJ1-3, with 9 bases lining up with TRBD1. V lost 2 bases to trimming and J lost 2 bases; unmatched junction nucleotides: 4. Germline lookup yields CDR1 SNHLY and CDR2 FYNNEI. The CDR3 spans 16 residues.

The chain joins TRBV30 to TRBJ1-4, with no clear D. The V gene's germline CDR1 is GTSNPN and CDR2 SVGIG (reference sequence). With 3 bases removed from V and 6 bases from J, the gap between germline ends came to 8 bases. The CDR3 is 12 amino acids. As DNA, the CDR3 is TGTGCCTGGAGCGTAACCGATGAAAAACTGTTTTTT. Protein product: CAWSVTDEKLFF.

The V and J genes are TRBV28 and TRBJ1-1, with 8 bases lining up with TRBD1. The CDR3 length is 16 residues. Looked up from germline, CDR1 is MDHEN and CDR2 is SYDVKM. Germline trimming cut 3 bases from V and 3 bases from J; bases unmatched to any gene: 9. The CDR3 nucleotides are TGTGCCAGCAGTTTCCCCGGGCAGGGGGCGGACACTGAAGCTTTCTTT. Encoded protein: CASSFPGQGADTEAFF.

The chain combines TRBV7-9 with TRBJ2-1; D might be TRBD2 (6 bases). Trimming pared 3 bases from V and 4 bases from J, leaving 10 bases between. The germline V gene has CDR1 SEHNR and CDR2 FQNEAQ (reference sequence). The CDR3 consists of 14 residues. The CDR3 DNA reads TGTGCCAGCAGCTTCGGGGGACCTTACAATGAGCAGTTCTTC. The encoded protein is CASSFGGPYNEQFF.